This passage covers 2 T cell receptor beta chains from one sample sequenced in a study of OX40 agonist ivuxolimab in advanced cancers. Profiled with immunoSEQ multiplex PCR; TCRdb holds only in-frame clones, not every one. This sample has 30,000 to 40,000 clones, with roughly 90% found just once. The sequencing used CD4+ or CD8+ T cells sorted from blood, collected in a trial of the OX40 agonist ivuxolimab. These receptors originate from an adult with an advanced solid tumor such as melanoma, head and neck, liver or kidney cancer.

In this sample, this clone turned up a few times. This sequence joins TRBV7-9 and TRBJ1-1, with TRBD1 matching 7 bases. Unmatched junction bases numbered 12, after V lost 2 bases and J lost 9 bases. The CDR3 loop spans 15 amino acids. CDR1 SEHNR and CDR2 FQNEAQ come from the germline V gene (reference sequence). The CDR3 coding sequence is TGTGCCAGCAGCTTACAAGGGGGCATCGTGCCACAAGCTTTCTTT. Protein sequence: CASSLQGGIVPQAFF.

In its sample, this clone was seen once. The V call is TRBV6-6, the J call TRBJ1-2; unclear D gene. This CDR3 comprises 13 residues. Per the germline V gene, CDR1 is MNHNY and CDR2 is SVGAGI (reference sequence). Trimming shortened V by 6 bases and J by 2 bases, and 10 bases separated the two germline ends. CDR3 bases: TGTGCCAGCAGACAAGAAATAAACTATGGCTACACCTTC. Translation: CASRQEINYGYTF.